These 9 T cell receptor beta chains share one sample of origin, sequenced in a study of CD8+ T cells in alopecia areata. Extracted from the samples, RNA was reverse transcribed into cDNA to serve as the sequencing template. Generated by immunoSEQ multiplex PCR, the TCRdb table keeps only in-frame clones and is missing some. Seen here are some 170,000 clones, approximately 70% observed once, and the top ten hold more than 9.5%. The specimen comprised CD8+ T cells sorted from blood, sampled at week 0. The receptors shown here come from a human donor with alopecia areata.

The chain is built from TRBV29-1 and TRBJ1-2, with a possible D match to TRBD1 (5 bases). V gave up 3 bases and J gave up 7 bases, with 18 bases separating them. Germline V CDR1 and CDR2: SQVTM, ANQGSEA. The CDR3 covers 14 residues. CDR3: CSVEAEGAYGGYTF. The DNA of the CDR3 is TGCAGCGTTGAGGCCGAAGGGGCCTATGGTGGCTACACCTTC. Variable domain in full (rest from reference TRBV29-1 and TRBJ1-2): SAVISQKPSRDICQRGTSLTIQCQVDSQVTMMFWYRQQPGQSLTLIATANQGSEATYESGFVIDKFPISRPNLTFSTLTVSNMSPEDSSIYLCSVEAEGAYGGYTFGSGTRLTVV.

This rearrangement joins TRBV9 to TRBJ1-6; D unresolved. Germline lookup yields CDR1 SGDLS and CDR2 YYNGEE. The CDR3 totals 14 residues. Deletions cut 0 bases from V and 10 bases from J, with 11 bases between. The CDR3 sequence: CASSVEGAASPLHF. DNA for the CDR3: TGTGCCAGCAGCGTAGAGGGAGCAGCATCACCCCTCCACTTT.

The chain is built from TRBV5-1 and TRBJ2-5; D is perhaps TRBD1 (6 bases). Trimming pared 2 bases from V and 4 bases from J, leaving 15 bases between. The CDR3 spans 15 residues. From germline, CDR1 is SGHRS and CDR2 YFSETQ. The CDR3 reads CASSLTQGNGETQYF. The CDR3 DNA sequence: TGCGCCAGCAGCTTAACACAGGGTAATGGAGAGACCCAGTACTTC.

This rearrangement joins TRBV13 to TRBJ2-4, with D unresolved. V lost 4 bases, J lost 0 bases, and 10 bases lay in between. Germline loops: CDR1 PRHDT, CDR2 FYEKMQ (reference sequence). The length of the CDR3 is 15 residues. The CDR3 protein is CASSSPLPAKNIQYF. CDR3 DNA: TGTGCCAGCAGCTCCCCTCTTCCAGCCAAAAACATTCAGTACTTC.

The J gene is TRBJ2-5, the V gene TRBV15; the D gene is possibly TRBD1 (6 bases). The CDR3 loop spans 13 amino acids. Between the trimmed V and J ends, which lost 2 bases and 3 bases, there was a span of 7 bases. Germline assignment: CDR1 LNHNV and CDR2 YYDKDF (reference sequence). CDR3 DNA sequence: TGTGCCACCAGCAGATCAGGGGAAGAGACCCAGTACTTC. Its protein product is CATSRSGEETQYF.

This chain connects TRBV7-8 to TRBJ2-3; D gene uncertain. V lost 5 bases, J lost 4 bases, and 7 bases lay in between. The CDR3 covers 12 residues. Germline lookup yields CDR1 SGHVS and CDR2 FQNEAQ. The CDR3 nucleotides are TGTGCCAGCAGCCTGACGGCAGATACGCAGTATTTT. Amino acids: CASSLTADTQYF.

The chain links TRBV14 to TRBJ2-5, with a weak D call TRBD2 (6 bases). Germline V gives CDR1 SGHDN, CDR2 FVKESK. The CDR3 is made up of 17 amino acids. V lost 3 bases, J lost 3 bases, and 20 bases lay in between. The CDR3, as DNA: TGTGCCAGCAGCCATTGGGGAGGTGAAGGTGGCGAAGAGACCCAGTACTTC. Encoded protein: CASSHWGGEGGEETQYF. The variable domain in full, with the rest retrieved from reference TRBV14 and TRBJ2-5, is EAGVTQFPSHSVIEKGQTVTLRCDPISGHDNLYWYRRVMGKEIKFLLHFVKESKQDESGMPNNRFLAERTGGTYSTLKVQPAELEDSGVYFCASSHWGGEGGEETQYFGPGTRLLVL.

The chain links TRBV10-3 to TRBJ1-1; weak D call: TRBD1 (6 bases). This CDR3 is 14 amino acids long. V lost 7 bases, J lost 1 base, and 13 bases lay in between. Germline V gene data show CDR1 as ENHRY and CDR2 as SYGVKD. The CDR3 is CAINPDSGNTEAFF. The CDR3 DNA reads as TGTGCCATCAACCCGGACAGCGGGAACACTGAAGCTTTCTTT.

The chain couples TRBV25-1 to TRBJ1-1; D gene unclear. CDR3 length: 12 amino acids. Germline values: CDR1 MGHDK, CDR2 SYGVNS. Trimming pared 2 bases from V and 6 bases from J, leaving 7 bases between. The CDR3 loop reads CASSEGSPEAFF. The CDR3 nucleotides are TGTGCCAGCAGTGAAGGGTCCCCTGAAGCTTTCTTT.